The clone carrying this T cell receptor (beta chain) was detected a few times. What it recognizes is unknown. An end of the junction differs from the germline gene, which may be a read error. The CDR3 consists of 14 residues. Germline loops: CDR1 SGHRS, CDR2 YFSETQ. This sample is drawn from a study of early T cells in non-severe SARS-CoV-2 infection. Whole-study context: Chains from this unsorted whole-blood bulk RNA could not be paired. General observations from the study: Lookups in VDJdb leaned toward anti-spike CD8 responses and missed private and CD4 specificities.

Unique molecular identifiers were attached to individual cDNA molecules. In TCRdb, the 5' RACE reads were re-called with MiXCR into one record per CDR3 protein. The sample includes almost 85,000 distinct CDR3 sequences, 9.5% to 13% seen only once; the top ten take approximately 2.4%. Sequenced material: whole blood. The chain uses TRBV5-1 and TRBJ1-1; D is unclear. The sequence was collected from an adult who was a healthcare worker with PCR-confirmed SARS-CoV-2 infection or an uninfected control (not recorded which). CDR3 sequence reads: CASSLAVLNTEAFF. The CDR3 DNA sequence: TGCGCCAGCAGTTTGGCGGTTTTGAACACTGAAGCTTTCTTT.